This T cell receptor beta chain was retrieved from a study of T cells in Graves' hyperthyroidism and ophthalmopathy. Germline CDR1 and CDR2: DFQATT and SNEGSKA (reference sequence). This CDR3 contains 14 residues. V was clipped by 6 bases and J by 0 bases, with 12 bases between them. What was amplified from RNA transcripts were TCR beta CDR3 regions. HTBI primers drove first-round RT-PCR of the TCR CDR3. TCRdb independently ran MiXCR on the multiplex PCR reads; one entry per CDR3 protein. The sample records 550,000 to 650,000 distinct CDR3 sequences, around 15% being singletons. This clonotype was seen many times.

The rearrangement uses TRBV20-1 and TRBJ2-4, with D perhaps assigned TRBD1 or TRBD2 (5 bases each). This TCR came from a woman aged 40 to 50 with Graves' hyperthyroidism. Sequencing input: blood. In DNA, the CDR3 is TGCAGTGCCAGGACCGGGACAGCCAAAAACATTCAGTACTTC. This codes for CSARTGTAKNIQYF.